The clone carrying this T cell receptor (beta chain) was seen a handful of times. Its specificity is unknown. Individual cDNA molecules each received unique molecular identifiers attached to them. One entry per CDR3 protein results from TCRdb running MiXCR on the 5' RACE reads. The sample yields 85,000 to 100,000 distinct CDR3 sequences, 15% to 20% seen once. Germline values: CDR1 MNHEY, CDR2 SVGEGT. The CDR3 is 14 residues long. V was cut by 8 bases and J by 0 bases, with 11 bases left in between. The source of the sample is a study of early T cells in non-severe SARS-CoV-2 infection. Study information: The sequenced material was bulk RNA from unsorted whole blood, and its chains were unpaired. Findings and limits, study-wide: Lookups in VDJdb leaned toward anti-spike CD8 responses and missed private and CD4 specificities.

The chain joins TRBV6-2 or TRBV6-3 to TRBJ2-4; no definite D call. Sequenced material: whole blood, taken at baseline. This TCR was sampled from an adult who was a healthcare worker with PCR-confirmed SARS-CoV-2 infection or an uninfected control (not recorded which). CDR3 sequence: CASHSTLAKNIQYF. CDR3 coding DNA: TGTGCCAGCCACTCCACCCTAGCCAAAAACATTCAGTACTTC.